This T cell receptor beta chain was recorded in a study of CD8 T cells in ankylosing spondylitis. Ten or more counts support this clonotype. Its specificity is unknown. Findings and caveats of the study: As reported, disease-linked clones showed significant enrichment in matched ankylosing spondylitis synovial fluid. A subset of motif variants has previously been described in the synovial fluid and blood of reactive arthritis. It appeared that ankylosing spondylitis blood was characterized by a TCR beta motif of about eight highly homologous variants.

Construction of TCR beta libraries was performed using quantitative 5'-RACE with molecular barcodes. TCRdb re-analysed the 5' RACE reads in MiXCR, keeping a single row per CDR3 protein. The data contain 300,000 to 400,000 distinct CDR3 sequences, approximately 10% of them singletons. Looked up from germline, CDR1 is DFQATT and CDR2 is SNEGSKA (reference sequence). The CDR3 is made up of 10 amino acids. Trimming removed 7 bases from V and 4 bases from J, with 7 bases in between. This clonotype was obtained from a female donor with ankylosing spondylitis or in good health (not recorded which). The rearrangement joins TRBV20-1 to TRBJ1-2; no clear D gene. The sequenced sample was blood, either unsorted or a sorted T cell fraction (not recorded which). The CDR3 spells CSVGGYGYTF. The DNA for the CDR3 is TGCAGTGTGGGCGGCTATGGCTACACCTTC.